Listed here are 29 T cell receptor beta chains from one sample, sequenced in a study of T cell responses to AZD1222 COVID-19 vaccine. Clones were read by immunoSEQ multiplex PCR, and TCRdb kept only the in-frame ones, dropping some. Of under 140,000 clones in the sample, 87% were seen once. Sequences were derived from peripheral blood, sampled on day 0 of AZD1222 vaccination. These receptors were taken from an adult in good health.

CDR3 amino acids: CAISDPGQGDTEAFF. In DNA, the CDR3 is TGTGCCATCAGTGATCCGGGACAGGGGGACACTGAAGCTTTCTTT. V is TRBV10-3 and J is TRBJ1-1; TRBD1 aligns across 11 bases. The CDR3 contains 15 residues. Trimming at V came to 3 bases and at J to 3 bases, leaving 3 bases not matched to a gene. Germline V gene data show CDR1 as ENHRY and CDR2 as SYGVKD.

The chain joins TRBV24-1 to TRBJ2-7; D might be TRBD1 (5 bases). Germline CDR1 is KGHDR and CDR2 is SFDVKD. The CDR3 length is 13 residues. V was trimmed by 3 bases and J by 1 base, leaving 6 bases between them. This chain's CDR3 is CATSDGASYEQYF. The CDR3 DNA reads as TGTGCCACCAGTGATGGGGCGTCCTACGAGCAGTACTTC.

This chain joins TRBV4-3 and TRBJ1-1; 8 bases agree with TRBD1. This CDR3 has 14 amino acids. Per the germline V gene, CDR1 is LGHNA and CDR2 is YSLEER. The junction had 6 bases not matched to a gene; V was cut back by 7 bases and J by 2 bases. The DNA of the CDR3 is TGCGCCAGCACATACCAGGGGGCCAACACTGAAGCTTTCTTT. It is translated as CASTYQGANTEAFF.

The chain employs TRBV4-1 and TRBJ2-3, with 8 nucleotides matching TRBD2. Germline-derived CDR1 and CDR2 are MGHRA and YSYEKL. With 0 bases clipped from V and 7 bases from J, the junction kept 12 bases outside the gene matches. The CDR3 loop spans 17 amino acids. CDR3 nucleotides: TGCGCCAGCAGCCAAGAACTCGAGGGGACTAGAAGGTATACGCAGTATTTT. This codes for CASSQELEGTRRYTQYF.

The table lists this clone with a count of one. CDR3 protein: CAFSRERSGNTIYF. Written as DNA, the CDR3 is TGTGCCTTTTCCCGTGAACGCTCTGGAAACACCATATATTTT. J is TRBJ1-3 and V is TRBV30; D is unclear. The V end was cut by 7 bases, the J end by 0 bases, with 13 bases between. CDR1 GTSNPN and CDR2 SVGIG come from the germline V gene (reference sequence). The CDR3 runs to 14 residues.

The J gene is TRBJ1-5, the V gene TRBV6-6; tentatively, D is TRBD1 (6 bases). CDR3 length: 14 amino acids. In germline, CDR1 is MNHNY, CDR2 SVGAGI (reference sequence). The V end was cut by 6 bases, the J end by 4 bases, with 13 bases between. CDR3 bases: TGTGCCAGCAGGGCGGGGGCTTGGAATCAGCCCCAGCATTTT. Protein: CASRAGAWNQPQHF.

This sequence joins TRBV9 and TRBJ2-3, with 9 nucleotides matching TRBD1. Trimming took 3 bases from V and 0 from J; bases not matched to a gene: 5. Germline CDR1 reads SGDLS; CDR2 reads YYNGEE. CDR3 length: 16 residues. CDR3 coding DNA: TGTGCCAGCAGCGCGGGGACAGGGACGAGCACAGATACGCAGTATTTT. Its translation: CASSAGTGTSTDTQYF.

Details on this clone: The sample carries other DNA sequences with the same CDR3. V usage is TRBV7-2 and J usage is TRBJ2-7; TRBD2 matches 8 bases. The CDR3 is made up of 12 amino acids. V shed 5 bases, J shed 4 bases, and the junction held 1 base outside the gene matches. Germline assignment: CDR1 SGHTA and CDR2 FQGNSA. In DNA form, the CDR3 reads TGTGCCAGCAGCCCGGGGGGGTACGAGCAGTACTTC. It encodes CASSPGGYEQYF.

The V call is TRBV28, the J call TRBJ1-1; D call uncertain. Germline V gene lookup returns CDR1 MDHEN and CDR2 SYDVKM. CDR3 length equals 11 residues. Deletions cut 6 bases from V and 3 bases from J, with 5 bases between. The chain's CDR3 is CASSLDTEAFF. The CDR3 coding sequence is TGTGCCAGCAGCCTTGACACTGAAGCTTTCTTT.

J is TRBJ2-2 and V is TRBV5-1; the D gene is possibly TRBD2 (6 bases). Per the germline V gene, CDR1 is SGHRS and CDR2 is YFSETQ. CDR3 size: 16 residues. V lost 3 bases to trimming and J lost 3 bases, with 15 bases between them. This CDR3 reads CASSSGGRGDTGELFF. CDR3 nucleotide sequence: TGCGCCAGCAGCTCCGGGGGACGGGGAGACACCGGGGAGCTGTTTTTT.

The rearrangement joins TRBV28 to TRBJ1-3; no clear D. The germline V gene encodes CDR1 MDHEN and CDR2 SYDVKM. V lost 4 bases, J lost 0 bases, and 13 bases lay in between. This CDR3 is 16 amino acids long. The CDR3 region is CASSSHTLSSGNTIYF. CDR3 nucleotide sequence: TGTGCCAGCAGTTCGCACACCTTGAGCTCTGGAAACACCATATATTTT.

The gene calls are TRBV28 and TRBJ1-6; 7 positions agree with TRBD1. The CDR3 loop spans 14 amino acids. Germline lookup yields CDR1 MDHEN and CDR2 SYDVKM. Trimming removed 6 bases from V and 12 bases from J; junction bases left unmatched: 11. The DNA for the CDR3 is TGTGCCAGCAGAACCCAGGGACAGCAGAAACCCCTCCACTTT. It yields the protein CASRTQGQQKPLHF.

For this clone: The junction shows a germline mismatch at one end, possibly a read error. DNA of the CDR3: TGTGCTAGTGCCCTGGACAACCCGAAAACCGGGGAGCTGTTTTTT. Its translation: CASALDNPKTGELFF. The genes are TRBV12-5 and TRBJ2-2; D may be TRBD1 (5 bases). The length of the CDR3 is 15 residues. Germline V gene sequence: CDR1 LGHNT, CDR2 FRNRAP.

The chain is built from TRBV3-1 (or the pseudogene TRBV3-2) and TRBJ1-2; D perhaps matches TRBD1 (6 bases). Trimming took off 4 bases at V and 5 bases at J, with 17 bases between the two ends. This CDR3 spans 15 amino acids. The V gene's germline CDR1 is LGHDT and CDR2 YNNKEL (reference sequence). CDR3 in amino acids: CASSPNDRTPYGYTF. The CDR3 DNA is TGTGCCAGCAGCCCAAACGACAGGACACCGTATGGCTACACCTTC.

The gene calls are TRBV5-6 and TRBJ1-1; 8 bases line up with TRBD1. CDR1 is SGHDT, CDR2 YYEEEE, per germline. The CDR3 runs 17 residues. Trimming at V came to 5 bases and at J to 3 bases, leaving 15 bases not matched to a gene. CDR3 loop: CASRQDRVSREDTEAFF. The CDR3 nucleotides are TGTGCCAGCAGGCAGGACAGGGTAAGCCGAGAGGACACTGAAGCTTTCTTT.

This clone was counted a single time. The rearrangement links TRBV5-4 to TRBJ1-3; D gene uncertain. Germline lookup yields CDR1 SGHNT and CDR2 YYREEE (reference sequence). This CDR3 contains 14 residues. Trimming shortened V by 4 bases and J by 2 bases, and 10 bases separated the two germline ends. CDR3: CASSPEAAGNTIYF. In nucleotides, the CDR3 is TGTGCCAGCAGCCCCGAGGCGGCTGGAAACACCATATATTTT.

This clone is a singleton in its sample. V gene TRBV11-3 combines with J gene TRBJ1-2, with D possibly matching TRBD1 (5 bases). The CDR3 is 16 residues long. V lost 6 bases and J lost 2, with 19 bases in between. CDR1 is SGHNT, CDR2 YENEEA, per germline. As DNA, the CDR3 is TGTGCCAGCAGTCCCCAATTTGAGGGGAGGAACTATGGCTACACCTTC. This codes for CASSPQFEGRNYGYTF.

This sequence joins TRBV7-3 and TRBJ1-3; D is unresolved. The V and J ends lost 4 bases and 2 bases respectively, with 6 bases between them. The CDR3 covers 13 residues. Per the germline V gene, CDR1 is SGHTA and CDR2 is FQGTGA. The DNA of the CDR3 is TGTGCCAGCAGCTCCCTACCTGGAAACACCATATATTTT. As protein: CASSSLPGNTIYF.

The CDR3 DNA follows: TGCGCCAGCAGCTTGGGAGGGACAGGAACCCACGAGCAGTACTTC. Amino acid sequence: CASSLGGTGTHEQYF. The chain has TRBV5-1 and TRBJ2-7; TRBD1 agrees at 8 bases. This CDR3 region has 15 residues. The J segment lost 5 bases and the V segment lost 0 bases, leaving 7 bases of the junction unmatched. Germline CDR1 SGHRS, CDR2 YFSETQ.

This clone was seen more than once but under ten times. The chain combines TRBV7-8 with TRBJ1-1; tentative D call: TRBD1 (6 bases). V was cut by 5 bases and J by 5 bases, with 24 bases left in between. This CDR3 has 17 amino acids. Germline CDR1 and CDR2: SGHVS and FQNEAQ. The CDR3 here is CASSQTAQGQRGTEAFF. In DNA, the CDR3 is TGTGCCAGCAGCCAAACAGCACAGGGTCAGCGTGGGACTGAAGCTTTCTTT.

Remarks on this clone: One junction end does not reproduce the germline sequence, and a read error may be involved. This chain uses TRBV28 with TRBJ1-2; the D is unclear. Germline-derived CDR1 and CDR2 are MDHEN and SYDVKM. The CDR3 totals 13 residues. The CDR3: CVSSFAGIHGYTF. The CDR3 bases are TGTGTCAGCAGTTTTGCGGGGATACATGGCTACACCTTC.

This clone appeared once. The J gene is TRBJ1-4, the V gene TRBV7-9; TRBD1 is a possible D gene (5 bases). The V end lost 5 bases, the J end lost 4 bases, and 11 bases lay between the germline ends. Germline V gives CDR1 SEHNR, CDR2 FQNEAQ (reference sequence). The CDR3 covers 14 residues. The CDR3 here is CASSPGHLNEKLFF. CDR3 DNA: TGTGCCAGCAGCCCCGGACACCTTAATGAAAAACTGTTTTTT.

This rearrangement joins TRBV20-1 to TRBJ2-5; 8 bases map to TRBD2. CDR3 length: 15 amino acids. Trimming at V came to 3 bases and at J to 1 base, leaving 7 bases not matched to a gene. Germline V gene lookup returns CDR1 DFQATT and CDR2 SNEGSKA (reference sequence). The CDR3 sequence: CSASGAGAFQETQYF. The CDR3 coding sequence is TGCAGTGCTAGTGGAGCGGGGGCCTTCCAAGAGACCCAGTACTTC.

The V and J genes are TRBV7-3 and TRBJ1-5, with a weak D call TRBD1 (5 bases). CDR1 is SGHTA and CDR2 is FQGTGA in the germline V gene. This CDR3 region has 13 residues. The V end was cut by 1 base, the J end by 13 bases, with 14 bases between. For the CDR3, the DNA is TGTGCCAGCAGCTTAAACTCCCAGGGTGCGCAGCATTTT. Translated, it gives CASSLNSQGAQHF.

The chain employs TRBV24-1 and TRBJ2-1; tentatively, D is TRBD2 (6 bases). Germline lookup yields CDR1 KGHDR and CDR2 SFDVKD. The CDR3 is 15 residues long. V was shortened by 9 bases and J by 0 bases, with 14 bases between the two germline ends. The CDR3 loop reads CATQRGLSSYNEQFF. The CDR3 coding sequence is TGTGCCACCCAGAGGGGACTGAGCTCCTACAATGAGCAGTTCTTC.

This chain connects TRBV11-3 to TRBJ1-3, with D uncertain. Trimming cost V 1 base and J 4 bases, with 8 bases left between them. The CDR3 consists of 14 residues. Germline V gene data show CDR1 as SGHNT and CDR2 as YENEEA. CDR3 in DNA: TGTGCCAGCAGCTTAGGAACGGGCGGAAACACCATATATTTT. It yields the protein CASSLGTGGNTIYF.

The V and J genes are TRBV19 and TRBJ2-1, with TRBD1 matching over 10 bases. V dropped 8 bases and J dropped 4; count of bases not matched to a gene: 2. Per the germline V gene, CDR1 is LNHDA and CDR2 is SQIVND (reference sequence). The CDR3 sequence is 13 residues long. The CDR3 DNA sequence: TGTGCCAGTGGGGACAGGGGATACAATGAGCAGTTCTTC. It is translated as CASGDRGYNEQFF.

The chain joins TRBV30 to TRBJ2-3; TRBD2 matches at 8 bases. V lost 0 bases and J lost 6; bases outside the gene matches: 8. Per the germline V gene, CDR1 is GTSNPN and CDR2 is SVGIG (reference sequence). There are 15 residues in the CDR3. CDR3 coding DNA: TGTGCCTGGAGTGTACCCCGGGCTAGCGGGGATACGCAGTATTTT. It specifies CAWSVPRASGDTQYF.

The sample holds one count of this clone. The genes are TRBV6-5 and TRBJ2-1, with 15 nucleotides matching TRBD2. Trimming removed 6 bases from V and 8 bases from J; junction bases left unmatched: 5. CDR1 is MNHEY, CDR2 SVGAGI, per germline. This CDR3 is built from 15 residues. CDR3: CASRPGLAGGDEQFF. The CDR3 DNA is TGTGCCAGCAGACCTGGACTAGCGGGAGGGGATGAGCAGTTCTTC.